This T cell receptor beta chain was recorded in a study of T cell changes during pregnancy in multiple sclerosis. The assay was immunoSEQ multiplex PCR, and TCRdb's table has in-frame clones only and misses some. The repertoire consists of roughly 87,000 clones, with around 90% occurring once and the leading ten covering 3.5% to 4%. This CDR3 comprises 15 residues. V trimming: 1 base; J trimming: 4 bases; junction bases outside the gene matches: 4. CDR1 is SGHVS and CDR2 is FQNEAQ in the germline V gene. Sequencing used PBMCs, obtained in the first trimester of pregnancy. The J gene is TRBJ2-7, the V gene TRBV7-8, with TRBD1 matching over 10 bases. The clonotype comes from a female donor in good health, serving as a control in a pregnancy study. Some clones in this sample may be carry-over from other donors' samples. DNA of the CDR3: TGTGCCAGCAGCTTAGAGGGACAGGGGTCATACGAGCAGTACTTC. It translates to CASSLEGQGSYEQYF.